Listed here are 27 T cell receptor beta chains from one sample, sequenced in a study of blood T cell repertoires in COVID-19. Clones were sequenced by immunoSEQ multiplex PCR, and TCRdb holds only the in-frame ones, with some missing. This sample carries 100,000 to 140,000 clones, 80% to 90% of them seen once, and the ten largest clones take 4% to 6%. The specimen was peripheral blood. Source of these receptors: a man aged 35 to 55 with active or convalescent COVID-19.

The CDR3 reads CASSLALAGGTQYF. CDR3 DNA: TGTGCCAGCAGCTTGGCGCTAGCGGGGGGGACCCAGTACTTC. The V gene is TRBV5-6, the J gene TRBJ2-5; 11 nucleotides line up with TRBD2. The ends lost 0 bases at V and 7 bases at J; junction bases unmatched: 2. Germline CDR1 is SGHDT and CDR2 is YYEEEE. CDR3 length: 14 amino acids. The variable domain in full, completed from reference TRBV5-6 and TRBJ2-5, reads DAGVTQSPTHLIKTRGQQVTLRCSPKSGHDTVSWYQQALGQGPQFIFQYYEEEERQRGNFPDRFSGHQFPNYSSELNVNALLLGDSALYLCASSLALAGGTQYFGPGTRLLVL.

J is TRBJ2-1 and V is TRBV30, with D possibly being TRBD2 (5 bases). CDR3 length: 13 residues. Germline-derived CDR1 and CDR2 are GTSNPN and SVGIG (reference sequence). With 1 base removed from V and 9 bases from J, the gap between germline ends came to 13 bases. CDR3 bases: TGTGCCTGGAGTGGACCGGGGTCGGGTGAGCAGTTCTTC. Protein product: CAWSGPGSGEQFF.

This clone was counted between two and nine times. The chain combines TRBV19 with TRBJ1-2; tentatively, D is TRBD1 (6 bases). Germline loops: CDR1 LNHDA, CDR2 SQIVND (reference sequence). V was pared by 3 bases and J by 2 bases, with 10 bases between. The CDR3 loop spans 14 amino acids. CDR3 residues: CASSMGAPNYGYTF. CDR3 DNA sequence: TGTGCCAGTAGTATGGGGGCCCCCAACTATGGCTACACCTTC. The variable domain in full, with the rest retrieved from reference TRBV19 and TRBJ1-2, is DGGITQSPKYLFRKEGQNVTLSCEQNLNHDAMYWYRQDPGQGLRLIYYSQIVNDFQKGDIAEGYSVSREKKESFPLTVTSAQKNPTAFYLCASSMGAPNYGYTFGSGTRLTVV.

The chain uses TRBV9 and TRBJ1-3; D ambiguous. The V end was cut by 5 bases, the J end by 4 bases, with 19 bases between. The CDR3 spans 16 residues. Germline loops: CDR1 SGDLS, CDR2 YYNGEE. The CDR3 region is CASSRGKGVGGNTIYF. DNA of the CDR3: TGTGCCAGCAGTAGAGGGAAGGGAGTGGGGGGAAACACCATATATTTT.

Only a few counts were recorded for this clone. J is TRBJ2-7 and V is TRBV6-5, with TRBD1 identical over 8 bases. The CDR3 runs 14 residues. CDR1 is MNHEY, CDR2 SVGAGI, per germline. Trimming took 7 bases from V and 2 from J; bases not matched to a gene: 7. CDR3 nucleotides: TGTGCCAGCAACTCGGGACAGGCCCCCTACGAGCAGTACTTC. It is translated as CASNSGQAPYEQYF.

The chain combines TRBV19 with TRBJ1-1; 7 bases are shared with TRBD1. This CDR3 is built from 11 residues. Trimming at V came to 4 bases and at J to 10 bases, leaving 3 bases not matched to a gene. The germline V gene has CDR1 LNHDA and CDR2 SQIVND (reference sequence). CDR3 region: CASSKRDRAFF. The CDR3 DNA sequence: TGTGCCAGTAGTAAAAGGGACAGAGCTTTCTTT. Full variable domain (remainder filled in from reference TRBV19 and TRBJ1-1): DGGITQSPKYLFRKEGQNVTLSCEQNLNHDAMYWYRQDPGQGLRLIYYSQIVNDFQKGDIAEGYSVSREKKESFPLTVTSAQKNPTAFYLCASSKRDRAFFGQGTRLTVV.

The J gene is TRBJ2-7, the V gene TRBV6-2 or TRBV6-3; 11 positions agree with TRBD2. This CDR3 comprises 15 residues. From germline, CDR1 is MNHEY and CDR2 SVGEGT. After removal of 5 bases from V and 4 bases from J, the junction contained 7 bases not matched to a gene. The CDR3 DNA reads as TGTGCCAGCAGTGTACTAGCGGGAGCCCTTTACGAGCAGTACTTC. Encoded protein: CASSVLAGALYEQYF.

Here the CDR3 reads CASSLIRGGTEAFF. The CDR3 nucleotides read TGTGCCAGCAGCCTGATCCGAGGCGGCACTGAAGCTTTCTTT. This chain connects TRBV14 to TRBJ1-1, with no clear D. CDR1 and CDR2 from the germline V gene are SGHDN and FVKESK. This CDR3 has 14 residues. Trimming removed 4 bases from V and 4 bases from J, with 13 bases in between.

The CDR3 DNA follows: TGTGCCAGCAGTAACGAACAGGGGCGAGGTTCACCCCTCCACTTT. Its protein product is CASSNEQGRGSPLHF. The genes are TRBV6-5 and TRBJ1-6; 7 nucleotides line up with TRBD1. The V gene end was trimmed by 5 bases and the J gene end by 9 bases; junction bases not matched to a gene: 10. This CDR3 comprises 15 residues. Per the germline V gene, CDR1 is MNHEY and CDR2 is SVGAGI.

This chain uses TRBV28 with TRBJ1-4; 8 bases line up with TRBD1. J lost 4 bases, V lost 7 bases, and 2 bases had no gene match. CDR1 and CDR2 from the germline V gene are MDHEN and SYDVKM. CDR3 length: 13 residues. The DNA for the CDR3 is TGTGCCAGCAAGACAGGGGATAATGAAAAACTGTTTTTT. It encodes CASKTGDNEKLFF.

The CDR3 protein is CASSMRDLQPQHF. The CDR3 region has the DNA TGTGCCAGTAGTATGCGGGACCTGCAGCCCCAGCATTTT. The chain links TRBV19 to TRBJ1-5, with D possibly being TRBD1 (5 bases). The CDR3 has 13 amino acids. V was clipped by 3 bases and J by 7 bases, with 10 bases between them. Germline V gives CDR1 LNHDA, CDR2 SQIVND (reference sequence).

In this sample, this clone turned up once. The chain combines TRBV18 with TRBJ1-3; 7 nucleotides agree with TRBD1. From germline, CDR1 is KGHSH and CDR2 LQKENI. This CDR3 contains 15 residues. V was pared by 5 bases and J by 0 bases, with 4 bases of the junction left unmatched. The CDR3 sequence: CASSSGTASGNTIYF. The CDR3 DNA reads TGTGCCAGCTCATCCGGGACAGCCTCTGGAAACACCATATATTTT. Full variable domain (missing parts from reference TRBV18 and TRBJ1-3): NAGVMQNPRHLVRRRGQEARLRCSPMKGHSHVYWYRQLPEEGLKFMVYLQKENIIDESGMPKERFSAEFPKEGPSILRIQQVVRGDSAAYFCASSSGTASGNTIYFGEGSWLTVV.

V and J are TRBV10-3 and TRBJ2-1, with 7 bases fitting TRBD2. This CDR3 is 15 amino acids long. Trimming cost V 4 bases and J 1 base; bases outside gene matches: 4. CDR1 ENHRY and CDR2 SYGVKD come from the germline V gene. The DNA for the CDR3 is TGTGCCATCAGTGCCAGGCGGGAGTCCTACAATGAGCAGTTCTTC. Amino acid sequence: CAISARRESYNEQFF.

This clone was counted once. This chain links TRBV3-1 (or the pseudogene TRBV3-2) with TRBJ2-1; 9 bases map to TRBD2. Unmatched junction bases numbered 8, after V lost 1 base and J lost 7 bases. Germline values: CDR1 LGHDT, CDR2 YNNKEL (reference sequence). This CDR3 has 16 amino acids. CDR3 DNA sequence: TGTGCCAGCAGCCAAGTTGCTAGCGGGACCATAAATGAGCAGTTCTTC. Translated, it gives CASSQVASGTINEQFF.

The chain's CDR3 is CASSSGAVNNQPQHF. The CDR3 DNA follows: TGTGCCAGCAGTTCAGGGGCGGTAAACAATCAGCCCCAGCATTTT. V and J are TRBV6-6 and TRBJ1-5; D might be TRBD1 (6 bases). Germline V gives CDR1 MNHNY, CDR2 SVGAGI (reference sequence). V lost 4 bases and J 3 bases, leaving 13 bases between the germline ends. There are 15 residues in the CDR3.

The rearrangement joins TRBV19 to TRBJ1-2, with 7 nucleotides matching TRBD1. The CDR3 is 13 residues long. The V and J ends lost 4 bases and 7 bases, in that order; junction bases with no gene match: 6. Germline V CDR1 and CDR2: LNHDA, SQIVND (reference sequence). This chain's CDR3 is CASSSVTGPGYTF. In nucleotides, the CDR3 is TGTGCCAGTAGTAGCGTGACAGGGCCTGGCTACACCTTC.

The V gene is TRBV11-3, the J gene TRBJ2-6; 12 bases agree with TRBD1. CDR3 size: 17 residues. V shed 5 bases and J 2 bases; nucleotides not matched to a gene: 4. Germline V lookup: CDR1 SGHNT, CDR2 YENEEA. This chain's CDR3 is CASSPGTGGAGANVLTF. CDR3 coding DNA: TGTGCCAGCAGCCCCGGGACAGGGGGCGCTGGGGCCAACGTCCTGACTTTC.

The chain recombines TRBV19 with TRBJ2-1, with D possibly being TRBD2 (6 bases). Trimming removed 4 bases from V and 2 bases from J, with 6 bases in between. The CDR3 runs 13 residues. Germline-derived CDR1 and CDR2 are LNHDA and SQIVND (reference sequence). The CDR3: CASSSGAYNEQFF. The CDR3 DNA reads as TGTGCCAGTAGTAGCGGGGCCTACAATGAGCAGTTCTTC.

The rearrangement joins TRBV14 to TRBJ1-1, with D possibly being TRBD1 (5 bases). The V end was cut by 0 bases, the J end by 0 bases, with 11 bases between. The CDR3 has 16 amino acids. CDR1 is SGHDN, CDR2 FVKESK, per germline. CDR3 DNA sequence: TGTGCCAGCAGCCAAGATCAGGGATACATGAACACTGAAGCTTTCTTT. This encodes CASSQDQGYMNTEAFF.

This CDR3 is CASSLAGTGELFF. The CDR3 DNA reads as TGTGCCAGCAGTTTAGCAGGTACCGGGGAGCTGTTTTTT. This sequence joins TRBV28 and TRBJ2-2; D is unclear. Trimming removed 2 bases at V and 5 bases at J, with 6 bases between. CDR1 is MDHEN, CDR2 SYDVKM, per germline. The length of the CDR3 is 13 residues.

The chain carries TRBV23-1 and TRBJ1-6; D is uncertain. TRBV23-1 is an ORF for which the function is uncertain. Deletions cut 2 bases from V and 8 bases from J, with 4 bases between. CDR3 size: 12 residues. The DNA for the CDR3 is TGCGCCAGCAGTCAAGCGGATTCACCCCTCCACTTT. Translated: CASSQADSPLHF.

This clone has just one count. The V and J genes are TRBV5-1 and TRBJ2-2, with unresolved D. The germline gives CDR1 SGHRS, CDR2 YFSETQ. V gave up 6 bases and J gave up 0 bases, with 9 bases separating them. The CDR3 has 14 residues. In DNA form, the CDR3 reads TGCGCCAGCAAGGCGGCCACGAACACCGGGGAGCTGTTTTTT. Translated, it gives CASKAATNTGELFF.

The chain has TRBV28 and TRBJ1-2, with 7 bases fitting TRBD1. CDR1 and CDR2 from the germline V gene are MDHEN and SYDVKM. With 5 bases clipped from V and 7 bases from J, the junction kept 16 bases outside the gene matches. This CDR3 has 16 amino acids. The CDR3 nucleotides are TGTGCCAGCAGTCTAAGAATACAGGGGACCGAGCTTGGCTACACCTTC. Translating it yields CASSLRIQGTELGYTF.

This sequence joins TRBV12-3 or TRBV12-4 and TRBJ1-2, with a possible D match to TRBD1 (5 bases). The CDR3 consists of 11 residues. Trimming took off 8 bases at V and 4 bases at J, with 8 bases between the two ends. The CDR3, as DNA: TGTGCCAGCGAAACAGGCTATGGCTACACCTTC. Residues: CASETGYGYTF.

This clone came up a few times. The gene calls are TRBV19 and TRBJ2-1, with D perhaps matching TRBD1 (6 bases). V lost 6 bases and J 4 bases, leaving 7 bases between the germline ends. Germline V gene lookup returns CDR1 LNHDA and CDR2 SQIVND (reference sequence). The CDR3 runs 12 residues. The CDR3 region has the DNA TGTGCCAGTAGGGACAGTTACAATGAGCAGTTCTTC. Its translation is CASRDSYNEQFF.

V is TRBV4-3 and J is TRBJ2-7; D gene ambiguous. Germline CDR1 and CDR2: LGHNA and YSLEER. Trimming pared 1 base from V and 7 bases from J, leaving 14 bases between. The CDR3 covers 14 residues. The CDR3 DNA reads TGCGCCAGCAGCCAAGTACTAACCTTTGGGGAGCAGTACTTC. Protein: CASSQVLTFGEQYF.

The CDR3 spells CASSSLPDLPGDYGYTF. CDR3 DNA: TGTGCCAGCAGTTCCCTACCGGACTTACCCGGGGACTATGGCTACACCTTC. The chain combines TRBV27 with TRBJ1-2; D not certain. The CDR3 extends over 17 amino acids. Germline values: CDR1 MNHEY, CDR2 SMNVEV (reference sequence). Trimming took 4 bases from V and 3 from J, leaving 21 bases between them.